The sequence of this TCR beta chain was determined in a study of T cells after posttransplantation cyclophosphamide. Germline assignment: CDR1 MDHEN and CDR2 SYDVKM. The CDR3 is 14 amino acids. The V and J ends lost 3 bases and 5 bases, in that order; junction bases with no gene match: 5. Profiling relied on immunoSEQ multiplex PCR, and the TCRdb table lists in-frame clones only, not all of them. The sample records roughly 9,100 clones, roughly 89% being singletons. The rearrangement links TRBV28 to TRBJ1-1, with TRBD1 matching 8 bases. This sequence was found in a woman in her sixties or seventies in good health, CMV-negative, and a related stem cell transplant donor. Material: memory CD4+ T cells sorted from PBMCs. The CDR3 sequence is CASSLHRGGTEAFF. CDR3 in DNA: TGTGCCAGCAGTTTGCACAGGGGGGGGACTGAAGCTTTCTTT.